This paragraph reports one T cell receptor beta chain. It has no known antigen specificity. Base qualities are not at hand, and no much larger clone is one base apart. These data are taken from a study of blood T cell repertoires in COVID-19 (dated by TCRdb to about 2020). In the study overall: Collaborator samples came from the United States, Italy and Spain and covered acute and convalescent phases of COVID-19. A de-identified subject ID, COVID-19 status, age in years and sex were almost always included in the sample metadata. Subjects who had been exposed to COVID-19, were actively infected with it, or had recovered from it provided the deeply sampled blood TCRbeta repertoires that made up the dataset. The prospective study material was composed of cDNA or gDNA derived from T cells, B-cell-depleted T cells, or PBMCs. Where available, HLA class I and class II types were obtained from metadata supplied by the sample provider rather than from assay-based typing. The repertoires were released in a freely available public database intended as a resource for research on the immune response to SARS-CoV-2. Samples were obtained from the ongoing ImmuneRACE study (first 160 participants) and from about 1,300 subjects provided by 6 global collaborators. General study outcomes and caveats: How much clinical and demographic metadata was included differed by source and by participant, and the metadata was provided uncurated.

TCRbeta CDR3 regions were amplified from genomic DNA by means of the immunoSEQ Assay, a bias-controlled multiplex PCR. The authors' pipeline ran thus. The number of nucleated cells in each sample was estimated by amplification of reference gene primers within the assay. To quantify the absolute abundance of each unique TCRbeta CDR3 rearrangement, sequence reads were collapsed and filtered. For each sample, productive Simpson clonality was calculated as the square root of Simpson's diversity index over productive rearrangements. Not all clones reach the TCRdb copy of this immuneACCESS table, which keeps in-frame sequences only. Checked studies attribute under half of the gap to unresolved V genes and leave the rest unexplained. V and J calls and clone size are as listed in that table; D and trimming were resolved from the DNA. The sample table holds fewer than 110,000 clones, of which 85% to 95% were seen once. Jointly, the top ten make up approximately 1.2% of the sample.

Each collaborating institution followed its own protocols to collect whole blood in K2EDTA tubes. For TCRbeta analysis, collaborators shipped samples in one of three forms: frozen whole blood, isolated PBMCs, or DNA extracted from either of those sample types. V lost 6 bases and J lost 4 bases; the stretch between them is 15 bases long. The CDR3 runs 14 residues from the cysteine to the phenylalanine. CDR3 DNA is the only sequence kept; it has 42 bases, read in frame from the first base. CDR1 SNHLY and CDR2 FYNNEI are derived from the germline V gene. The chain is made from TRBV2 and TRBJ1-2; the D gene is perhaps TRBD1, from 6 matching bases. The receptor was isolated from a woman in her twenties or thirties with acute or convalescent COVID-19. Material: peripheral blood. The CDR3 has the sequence CASSPLTGPYGYTF. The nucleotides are TGTGCCAGCAGCCCCCTTACAGGGCCCTATGGCTACACCTTC.